Each of the 2 T cell receptor beta chains below was sequenced from the same sample in a study of blood T cell repertoires in COVID-19. Assay: immunoSEQ multiplex PCR; the TCRdb copy retains only in-frame clones and omits some. The sample has some 160,000 clones, approximately 80% seen once; the top ten hold roughly 7.3%. Sample: PBMCs or T cells enriched from blood (not recorded which). The receptors derive from a woman between 50 and 59 years old who had recovered from COVID-19.

CDR3 sequence: CASSSSGRGEQFF. As DNA, the CDR3 is TGTGCCAGCAGTTCTAGCGGGAGGGGAGAGCAGTTCTTC. The chain couples TRBV28 to TRBJ2-1; 12 bases are shared with TRBD2. This CDR3 is built from 13 residues. Germline V gene data show CDR1 as MDHEN and CDR2 as SYDVKM. The J segment lost 10 bases and the V segment lost 4 bases, leaving 2 bases of the junction unmatched.

The J gene is TRBJ2-1, the V gene TRBV27, with 9 bases identical to TRBD1. Germline loops: CDR1 MNHEY, CDR2 SMNVEV (reference sequence). V lost 4 bases, J lost 4 bases, and 5 bases stayed unmatched. This CDR3 spans 15 amino acids. The CDR3 reads CASSSRDRVYNEQFF. In nucleotides, the CDR3 is TGTGCCAGCAGTTCCCGGGACAGGGTATACAATGAGCAGTTCTTC.